This T cell receptor (beta chain) was recorded in a study of blood T cell repertoires in COVID-19. The wider study: Acute and convalescent COVID-19 samples came from the United States, Italy and Spain. In each case, the material was cDNA or gDNA derived from T cells, B-cell-depleted T cells, or PBMCs.

V was pared by 3 bases and J by 6 bases, with 11 bases between. Germline lookup yields CDR1 MNHNS and CDR2 SASEGT. The CDR3 contains 13 residues. As handled by the study authors: The assay estimated nucleated cells by amplifying reference gene primers. Profiling relied on immunoSEQ multiplex PCR, and the TCRdb table lists in-frame clones only, not all of them. V, J and clone size derive from that table, while D and trimming were established from the DNA sequence. The profile shows over 80,000 clones, roughly 90% of them singletons. The chain recombines TRBV6-1 with TRBJ1-1, with a possible D match to TRBD1 (6 bases). The source is a woman older than 75 with acute or convalescent COVID-19. The sample taken for sequencing was peripheral blood. CDR3 DNA: TGTGCCAGCAGTGAGCGCAGGGGAGCTGAAGCTTTCTTT. Translation: CASSERRGAEAFF.